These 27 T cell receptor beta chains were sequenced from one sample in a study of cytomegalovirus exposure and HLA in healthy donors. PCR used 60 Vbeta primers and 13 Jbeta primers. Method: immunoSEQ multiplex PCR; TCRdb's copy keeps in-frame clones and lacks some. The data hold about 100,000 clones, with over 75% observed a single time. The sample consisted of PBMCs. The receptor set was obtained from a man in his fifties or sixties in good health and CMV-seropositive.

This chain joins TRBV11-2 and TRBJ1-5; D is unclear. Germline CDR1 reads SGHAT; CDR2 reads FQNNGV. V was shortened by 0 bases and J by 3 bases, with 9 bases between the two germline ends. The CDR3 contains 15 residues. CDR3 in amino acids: CASSLDPGFNQPQHF. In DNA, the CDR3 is TGTGCCAGCAGCTTAGATCCCGGTTTCAATCAGCCCCAGCATTTT.

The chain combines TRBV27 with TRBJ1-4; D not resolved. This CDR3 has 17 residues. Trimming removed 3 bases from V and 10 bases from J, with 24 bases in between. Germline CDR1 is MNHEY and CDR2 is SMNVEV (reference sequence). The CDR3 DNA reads TGTGCCAGCAGTTTCCTCCCAGTCCGGGCCGGGGATGGAAAACTGTTTTTT. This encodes CASSFLPVRAGDGKLFF.

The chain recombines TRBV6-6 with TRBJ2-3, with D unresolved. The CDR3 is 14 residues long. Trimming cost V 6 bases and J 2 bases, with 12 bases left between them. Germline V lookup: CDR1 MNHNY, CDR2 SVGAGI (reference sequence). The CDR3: CASSSPESTDTQYF. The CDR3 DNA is TGTGCCAGCAGCTCTCCAGAATCCACAGATACGCAGTATTTT.

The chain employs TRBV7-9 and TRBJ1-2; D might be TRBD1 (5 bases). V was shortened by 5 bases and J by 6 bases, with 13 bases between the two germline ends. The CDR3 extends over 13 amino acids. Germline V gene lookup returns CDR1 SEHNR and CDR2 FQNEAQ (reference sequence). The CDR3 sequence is CASSPTDRDGYTF. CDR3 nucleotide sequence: TGTGCCAGCAGCCCGACCGACAGAGATGGCTACACCTTC.

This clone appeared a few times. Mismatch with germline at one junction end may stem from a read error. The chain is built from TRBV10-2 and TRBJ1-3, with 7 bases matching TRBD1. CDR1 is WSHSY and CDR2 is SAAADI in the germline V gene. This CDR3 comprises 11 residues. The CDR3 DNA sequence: TGCGCCAGCACCGGGGACAGCCGATATTCTTTT. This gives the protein CASTGDSRYSF.

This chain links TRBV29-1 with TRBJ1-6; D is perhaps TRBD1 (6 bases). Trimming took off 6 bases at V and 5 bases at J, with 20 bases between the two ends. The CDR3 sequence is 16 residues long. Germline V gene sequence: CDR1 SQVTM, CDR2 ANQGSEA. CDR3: CSVPTGDKQNNSPLHF. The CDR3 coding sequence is TGCAGCGTCCCGACCGGGGACAAGCAGAATAATTCACCCCTCCACTTT. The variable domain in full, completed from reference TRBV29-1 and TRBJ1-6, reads SAVISQKPSRDICQRGTSLTIQCQVDSQVTMMFWYRQQPGQSLTLIATANQGSEATYESGFVIDKFPISRPNLTFSTLTVSNMSPEDSSIYLCSVPTGDKQNNSPLHFGNGTRLTVT.

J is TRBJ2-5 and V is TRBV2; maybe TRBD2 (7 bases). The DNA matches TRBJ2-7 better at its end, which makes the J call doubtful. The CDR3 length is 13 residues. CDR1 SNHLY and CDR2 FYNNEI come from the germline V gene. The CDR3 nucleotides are TGTGCCAGCACCCTCTTCGGGGGGCGCGAGCAGTACTTC. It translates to CASTLFGGREQYF.

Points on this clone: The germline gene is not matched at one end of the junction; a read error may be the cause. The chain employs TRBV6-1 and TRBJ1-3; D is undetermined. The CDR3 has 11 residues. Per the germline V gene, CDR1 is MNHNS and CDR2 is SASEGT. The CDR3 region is CASESANTIYF. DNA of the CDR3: TGTGCCAGCGAGTCTGCAAACACCATATATTTT.

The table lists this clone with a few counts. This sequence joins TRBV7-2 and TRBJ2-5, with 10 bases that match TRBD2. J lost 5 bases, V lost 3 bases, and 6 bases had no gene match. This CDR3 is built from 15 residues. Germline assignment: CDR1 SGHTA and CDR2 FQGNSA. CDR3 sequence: CASSLPLAGVETQYF. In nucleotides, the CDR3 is TGTGCCAGCAGCTTGCCCCTAGCGGGGGTCGAGACCCAGTACTTC.

This CDR3 is CASSHRDRIATNEKLFF. As DNA, the CDR3 is TGTGCCAGCTCACACCGGGACAGGATCGCAACTAATGAAAAACTGTTTTTT. The chain is built from TRBV18 and TRBJ1-4, with 8 positions matching TRBD1. V lost 4 bases and J lost 0; bases outside the gene matches: 7. The length of the CDR3 is 17 residues. Germline V gives CDR1 KGHSH, CDR2 LQKENI.

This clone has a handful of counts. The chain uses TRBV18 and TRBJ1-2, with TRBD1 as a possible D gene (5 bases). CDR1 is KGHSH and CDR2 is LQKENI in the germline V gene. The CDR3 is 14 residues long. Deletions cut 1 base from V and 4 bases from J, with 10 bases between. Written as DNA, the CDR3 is TGTGCCAGCTCACCACGGGCAGGGCGCTATGGCTACACCTTC. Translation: CASSPRAGRYGYTF.

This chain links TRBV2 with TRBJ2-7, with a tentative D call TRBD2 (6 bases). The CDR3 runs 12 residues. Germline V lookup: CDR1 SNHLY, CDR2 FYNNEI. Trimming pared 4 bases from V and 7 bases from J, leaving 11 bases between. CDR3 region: CASSGVGGEQYF. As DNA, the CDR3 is TGTGCCAGCAGTGGGGTCGGAGGGGAGCAGTACTTC.

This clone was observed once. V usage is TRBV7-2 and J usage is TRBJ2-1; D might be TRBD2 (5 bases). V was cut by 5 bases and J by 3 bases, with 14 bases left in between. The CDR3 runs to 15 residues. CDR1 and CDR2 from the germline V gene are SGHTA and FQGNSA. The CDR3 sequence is CASSDRGAGYNEQFF. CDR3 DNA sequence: TGTGCCAGCAGCGACCGGGGAGCCGGCTACAATGAGCAGTTCTTC.

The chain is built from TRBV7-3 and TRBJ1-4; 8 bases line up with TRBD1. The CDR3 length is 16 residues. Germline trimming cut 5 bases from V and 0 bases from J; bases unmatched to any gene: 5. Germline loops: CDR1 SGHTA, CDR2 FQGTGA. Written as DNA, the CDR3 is TGTGCCAGCAGCCCAGGGGGCACGACAACTAATGAAAAACTGTTTTTT. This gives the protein CASSPGGTTTNEKLFF.

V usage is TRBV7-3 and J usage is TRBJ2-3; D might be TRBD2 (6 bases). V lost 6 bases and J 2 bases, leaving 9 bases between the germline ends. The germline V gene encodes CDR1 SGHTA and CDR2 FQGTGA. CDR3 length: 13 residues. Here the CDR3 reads CASSLAVTDTQYF. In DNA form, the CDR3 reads TGTGCCAGCAGTTTAGCGGTCACAGATACGCAGTATTTT.

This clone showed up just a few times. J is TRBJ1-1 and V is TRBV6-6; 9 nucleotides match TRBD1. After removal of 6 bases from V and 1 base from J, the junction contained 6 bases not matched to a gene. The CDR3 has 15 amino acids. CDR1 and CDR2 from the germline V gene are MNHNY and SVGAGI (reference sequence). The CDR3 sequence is CASSPPGQGNTEAFF. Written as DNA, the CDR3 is TGTGCCAGCAGCCCCCCGGGACAGGGGAACACTGAAGCTTTCTTT.

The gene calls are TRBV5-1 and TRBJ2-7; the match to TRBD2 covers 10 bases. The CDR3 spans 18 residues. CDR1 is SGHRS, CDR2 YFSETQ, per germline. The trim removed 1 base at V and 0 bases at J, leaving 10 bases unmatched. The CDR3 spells CASSLPVAGGPSSYEQYF. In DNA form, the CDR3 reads TGCGCCAGCAGCTTGCCGGTAGCGGGGGGTCCGAGCTCCTACGAGCAGTACTTC.

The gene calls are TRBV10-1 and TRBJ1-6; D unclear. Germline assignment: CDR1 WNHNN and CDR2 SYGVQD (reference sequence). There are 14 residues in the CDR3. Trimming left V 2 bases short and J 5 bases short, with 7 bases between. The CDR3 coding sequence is TGCGCCAGCAGTGAGGGGCTGAATAATTCACCCCTCCACTTT. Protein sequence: CASSEGLNNSPLHF.

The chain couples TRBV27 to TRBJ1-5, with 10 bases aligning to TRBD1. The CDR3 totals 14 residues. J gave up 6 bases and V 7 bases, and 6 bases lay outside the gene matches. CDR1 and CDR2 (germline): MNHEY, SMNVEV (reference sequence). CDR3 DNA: TGTGCCAGCACCCGGACAGGGGGTGGTCAGCCCCAGCATTTT. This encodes CASTRTGGGQPQHF.

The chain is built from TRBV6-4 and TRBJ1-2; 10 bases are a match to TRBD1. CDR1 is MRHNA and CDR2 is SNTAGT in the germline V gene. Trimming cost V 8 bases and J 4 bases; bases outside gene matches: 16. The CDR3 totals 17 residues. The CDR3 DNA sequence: TGTGCCAGCGCGCGCCTTTCTGGGACAGGGGCCACCTATGGCTACACCTTC. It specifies CASARLSGTGATYGYTF.

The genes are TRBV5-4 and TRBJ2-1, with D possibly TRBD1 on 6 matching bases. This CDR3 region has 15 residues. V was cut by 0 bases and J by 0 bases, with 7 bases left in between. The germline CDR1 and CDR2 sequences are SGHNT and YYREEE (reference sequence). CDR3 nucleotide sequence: TGTGCCAGCAGCTTGGGGGACAACTCCTACAATGAGCAGTTCTTC. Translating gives CASSLGDNSYNEQFF.

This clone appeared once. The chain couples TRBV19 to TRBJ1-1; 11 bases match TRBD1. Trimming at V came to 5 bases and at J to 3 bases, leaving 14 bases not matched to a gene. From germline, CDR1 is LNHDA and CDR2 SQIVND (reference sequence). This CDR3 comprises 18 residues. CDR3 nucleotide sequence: TGTGCCAGTAGTTTAAGGACAGGGGGCCAGTGGAGAGACACTGAAGCTTTCTTT. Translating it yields CASSLRTGGQWRDTEAFF.

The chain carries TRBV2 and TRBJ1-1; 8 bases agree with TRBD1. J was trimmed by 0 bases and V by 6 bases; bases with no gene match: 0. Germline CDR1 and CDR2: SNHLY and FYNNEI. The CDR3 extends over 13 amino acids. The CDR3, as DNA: TGTGCCAGCAGGGACAGGGTGAACACTGAAGCTTTCTTT. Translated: CASRDRVNTEAFF.

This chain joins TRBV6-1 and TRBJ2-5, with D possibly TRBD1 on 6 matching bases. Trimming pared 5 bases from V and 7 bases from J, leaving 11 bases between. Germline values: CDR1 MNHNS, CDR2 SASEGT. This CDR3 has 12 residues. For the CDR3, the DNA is TGTGCCAGCAGTTATTCGGACAGGACCCAGTACTTC. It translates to CASSYSDRTQYF.

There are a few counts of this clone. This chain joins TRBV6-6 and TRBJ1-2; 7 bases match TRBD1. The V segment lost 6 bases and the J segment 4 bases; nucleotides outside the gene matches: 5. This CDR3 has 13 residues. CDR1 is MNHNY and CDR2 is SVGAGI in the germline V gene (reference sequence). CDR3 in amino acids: CASRAGQLYGYTF. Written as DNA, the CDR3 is TGTGCCAGCAGGGCGGGACAGCTCTATGGCTACACCTTC.

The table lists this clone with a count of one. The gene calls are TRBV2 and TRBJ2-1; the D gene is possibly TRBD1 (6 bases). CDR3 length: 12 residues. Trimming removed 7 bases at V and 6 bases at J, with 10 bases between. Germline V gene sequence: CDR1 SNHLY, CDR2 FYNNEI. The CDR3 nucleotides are TGTGCCAGCACAAACAGGGTCAATGAGCAGTTCTTC. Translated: CASTNRVNEQFF.

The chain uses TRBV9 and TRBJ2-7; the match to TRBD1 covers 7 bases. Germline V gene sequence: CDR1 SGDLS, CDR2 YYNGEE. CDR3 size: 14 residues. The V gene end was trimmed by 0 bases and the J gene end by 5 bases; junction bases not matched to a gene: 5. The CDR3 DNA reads TGTGCCAGCAGCGTAGAAGGGACAGATGACGAGCAGTACTTC. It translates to CASSVEGTDDEQYF.